These T cell receptor beta chains were read from a single sample in a study of beta chain features in type 1 diabetes. Sequenced by immunoSEQ multiplex PCR; TCRdb stores in-frame clones only, minus some. Of around 12,000 clones listed, about half are singletons. Input material: stem cell memory CD4+ T cells from blood. These receptors were obtained from a man between 18 and 29 years old in good health. CDR3s include the opening cysteine and the closing phenylalanine or tryptophan. The D gene is left open where the match is weak. Size values are once, few and many counts, or a class for expanded clones, and some rows have none.

J gene	D gene	V gene	clone size	CDR3 protein	CDR3 DNA
TRBJ1-2	.	TRBV21-1	.	CASSKEGKGEVRGYTF	TGTGCCAGCAGCAAAGAGGGTAAAGGGGAGGTTCGTGGCTACACCTTC
TRBJ2-3	.	TRBV5-5	.	CASSLRETQYF	TGTGCCAGCAGCTTGAGGGAGACGCAGTATTTT
TRBJ1-3	TRBD1	TRBV30	few	CAWTRQGVVATIYF	TGTGCCTGGACCAGACAGGGAGTGGTAGCCACCATATATTTT
TRBJ1-4	.	TRBV6-1	few	CASRLTGLNEKLFF	TGTGCCAGCAGACTGACAGGCCTTAATGAAAAACTGTTTTTT
TRBJ2-1	.	TRBV7-9	.	CASSPRGGYEQFF	TGTGCCAGCAGCCCTCGAGGAGGGTATGAGCAGTTCTTC
TRBJ2-5	TRBD2	TRBV7-2	.	CASSPGLYQETQYF	TGTGCCAGCAGCCCGGGACTATACCAAGAGACCCAGTACTTC
TRBJ2-7	.	TRBV20-1	.	CSASPVHEQYF	TGCAGTGCTAGCCCAGTCCACGAGCAGTACTTC
TRBJ1-3	.	TRBV4-2	.	CASSQDGAGNTIYF	TGTGCCAGCAGCCAAGATGGCGCAGGGAACACCATATATTTT
TRBJ2-7	TRBD2	TRBV7-2	.	CASSLGPSGGASEQYF	TGTGCCAGCAGCTTGGGCCCTAGCGGGGGGGCGTCCGAGCAGTACTTC
TRBJ2-7	TRBD1	TRBV19	.	CASSIGDRGNEQYF	TGTGCCAGTAGTATAGGGGACAGGGGGAACGAGCAGTACTTC
TRBJ2-1	.	TRBV6-5	few	CASSPYNEQFF	TGTGCCAGCAGCCCATACAATGAGCAGTTCTTC
TRBJ1-2	TRBD1	TRBV18	.	CASSPPDRQGGNYGYTF	TGTGCCAGCTCACCACCGGACCGACAGGGCGGTAACTATGGCTACACCTTC
TRBJ2-7	TRBD2	TRBV7-9	.	CASSPGGASHNEQYF	TGTGCCAGCAGCCCGGGGGGGGCGTCCCACAACGAGCAGTACTTC
TRBJ2-7	TRBD1	TRBV5-1	.	CASSSVGTGNHEQYF	TGCGCCAGCAGCTCTGTAGGGACAGGGAACCACGAGCAGTACTTC
TRBJ2-1	TRBD2	TRBV7-6	.	CASSLPSGGNEQFF	TGTGCCAGCAGCTTACCTAGCGGGGGGAATGAGCAGTTCTTC
TRBJ1-4	.	TRBV5-1	.	CASSLAQNEKLFF	TGCGCCAGCAGCTTGGCCCAAAATGAAAAACTGTTTTTT
TRBJ1-6	TRBD1	TRBV28	.	CASSRRQGRSPLHF	TGTGCCAGCAGCCGGAGACAGGGACGATCACCCCTCCACTTT
TRBJ2-7	TRBD1	TRBV27	.	CASRALGTGLYEQYF	TGTGCCAGCCGAGCTCTCGGGACAGGGCTCTACGAGCAGTACTTC
TRBJ1-2	.	TRBV7-6	.	CASSLGSGLANYGYTF	TGTGCCAGCAGCTTAGGCAGCGGATTAGCTAACTATGGCTACACCTTC
TRBJ2-3	TRBD2	TRBV30	.	CARGGSDTQYF	TGTGCACGGGGGGGATCAGATACGCAGTATTTT
TRBJ2-3	.	TRBV6-5	.	CASSQDRNTDTQYF	TGTGCCAGCAGTCAGGACAGAAACACAGATACGCAGTATTTT
TRBJ2-1	TRBD1	TRBV6-6	.	CASSYSEWTGFNEQFF	TGTGCCAGCAGTTACTCGGAGTGGACAGGGTTCAATGAGCAGTTCTTC
TRBJ2-3	TRBD1	TRBV10-2	.	CASSDGTGTNTQYF	TGCGCCAGCAGTGACGGGACAGGGACGAATACGCAGTATTTT
TRBJ1-5	TRBD1	TRBV6-6	.	CASSPGQGGDQPQHF	TGTGCCAGCAGTCCAGGACAGGGGGGCGATCAGCCCCAGCATTTT